The 5 T cell receptor beta chains below were found in one sample sequenced in a study of cytomegalovirus exposure and HLA in healthy donors (dated by TCRdb to about 2017). The library was prepared using the immunoSEQ multiplex PCR assay. For the multiplex PCR, a mixture combining 60 forward primers for TCR Vbeta segments and 13 reverse primers for TCR Jbeta segments was used. TCRdb limited this immuneACCESS table to in-frame rearrangements with V and J called. A share of clones is missing; checked studies link under half to unresolved V genes, and the rest is unexplained. In all, the sample holds about 160,000 clones, and around 80% of those were seen once. The ten largest make up 6% to 9% of the sample. What was sequenced was PBMCs. These receptors were collected from a young woman in good health and CMV-seropositive.

In regard to this clone: One end of the junction is discordant with germline, which a read error may explain. The chain has TRBV7-8 and TRBJ2-5, with TRBD2 identical over 14 bases. Germline V CDR1 and CDR2: SGHVS, FQNEAQ. CDR3 length: 16 amino acids. CDR3 in amino acids: CASSGRLAGGPEAQYF. The CDR3 DNA reads as TGTGCCAGCAGCGGCCGACTAGCGGGGGGGCCAGAGGCCCAGTACTTC.

J is TRBJ2-1 and V is TRBV7-9, with D possibly TRBD2 on 6 matching bases. The CDR3 is 16 amino acids. Germline-derived CDR1 and CDR2 are SEHNR and FQNEAQ (reference sequence). Trimming cost V 1 base and J 4 bases, with 14 bases left between them. Written as DNA, the CDR3 is TGTGCCAGCAGCTTAGGTTGGGGCGGGGCTTACAATGAGCAGTTCTTC. Translating gives CASSLGWGGAYNEQFF. Drawing the rest from reference TRBV7-9 and TRBJ2-1, the complete variable domain is DTGVSQNPRHKITKRGQNVTFRCDPISEHNRLYWYRQTLGQGPEFLTYFQNEAQLEKSRLLSDRFSAERPKGSFSTLEIQRTEQGDSAMYLCASSLGWGGAYNEQFFGPGTRLTVL.

This clone showed up just once. The V gene is TRBV5-8, the J gene TRBJ1-6; D not certain. The germline V gene has CDR1 SGHTS and CDR2 YDEGEE. The V and J ends lost 0 bases and 11 bases respectively, with 9 bases between them. The CDR3 spans 13 residues. This CDR3 reads CASSLEREAPLHF. The CDR3 nucleotides read TGTGCCAGCAGCTTGGAACGAGAAGCACCCCTCCACTTT. The full variable domain, with the rest looked up from reference TRBV5-8 and TRBJ1-6, is EAGVTQSPTHLIKTRGQQATLRCSPISGHTSVYWYQQALGLGLQFLLWYDEGEERNRGNFPPRFSGRQFPNYSSELNVNALELEDSALYLCASSLEREAPLHFGNGTRLTVT.

About this clone: A junction boundary mismatches the germline segment, possibly from a read error. This rearrangement joins TRBV7-9 to TRBJ2-7, with 11 nucleotides matching TRBD1. Germline V gene data show CDR1 as SEHNR and CDR2 as FQNEAQ (reference sequence). There are 17 residues in the CDR3. CDR3 sequence: CSSSSAPGTGGSYEQYF. The CDR3 coding sequence is TGTTCCAGCAGCTCGGCCCCCGGGACAGGGGGCTCCTACGAGCAGTACTTC.

J is TRBJ2-5 and V is TRBV5-3; D might be TRBD2 (6 bases). TRBV5-3 is labeled an ORF, and its function is uncertain. The CDR3 totals 17 residues. The ends were cut back, 2 bases at V and 5 bases at J, with 22 bases in the middle. CDR3 sequence (DNA): TGTGCCAGAAGCTTTGAGGTCACAGGTAGGGGACTGGAGACCCAGTACTTC. This encodes CARSFEVTGRGLETQYF.